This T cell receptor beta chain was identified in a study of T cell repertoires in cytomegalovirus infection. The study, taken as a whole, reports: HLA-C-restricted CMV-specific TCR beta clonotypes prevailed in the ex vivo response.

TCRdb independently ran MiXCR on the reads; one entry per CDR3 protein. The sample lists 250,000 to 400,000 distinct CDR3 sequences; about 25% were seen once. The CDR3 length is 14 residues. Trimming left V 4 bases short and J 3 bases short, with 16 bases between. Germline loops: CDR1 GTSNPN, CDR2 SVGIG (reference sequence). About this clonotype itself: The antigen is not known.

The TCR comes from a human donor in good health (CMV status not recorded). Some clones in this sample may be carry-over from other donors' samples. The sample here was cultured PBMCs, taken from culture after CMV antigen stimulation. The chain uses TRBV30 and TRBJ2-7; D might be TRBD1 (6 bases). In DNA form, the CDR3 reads TGTGCCTGGAAACCACCGGGACAAATCTACGAGCAGTACTTC. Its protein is CAWKPPGQIYEQYF. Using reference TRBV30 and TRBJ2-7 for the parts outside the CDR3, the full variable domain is SQTIHQWPATLVQPVGSPLSLECTVEGTSNPNLYWYRQAAGRGLQLLFYSVGIGQISSEVPQNLSASRPQDRQFILSSKKLLLSDSGFYLCAWKPPGQIYEQYFGPGTRLTVT.